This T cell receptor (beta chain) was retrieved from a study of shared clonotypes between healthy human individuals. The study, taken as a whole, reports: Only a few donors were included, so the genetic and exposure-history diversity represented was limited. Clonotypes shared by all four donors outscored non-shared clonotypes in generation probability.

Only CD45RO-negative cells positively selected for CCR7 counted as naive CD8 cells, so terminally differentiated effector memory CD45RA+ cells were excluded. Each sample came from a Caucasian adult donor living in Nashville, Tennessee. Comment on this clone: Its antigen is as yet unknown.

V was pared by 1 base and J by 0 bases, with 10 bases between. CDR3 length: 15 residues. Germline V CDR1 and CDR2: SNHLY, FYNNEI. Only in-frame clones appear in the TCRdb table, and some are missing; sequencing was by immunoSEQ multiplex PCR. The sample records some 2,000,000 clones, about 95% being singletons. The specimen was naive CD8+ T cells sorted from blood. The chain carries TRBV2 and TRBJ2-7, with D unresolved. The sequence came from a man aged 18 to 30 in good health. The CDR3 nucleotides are TGTGCCAGCAGTGAAGAATCGGGTCTCTCCTACGAGCAGTACTTC. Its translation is CASSEESGLSYEQYF. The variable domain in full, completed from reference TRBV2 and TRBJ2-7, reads EPEVTQTPSHQVTQMGQEVILRCVPISNHLYFYWYRQILGQKVEFLVSFYNNEISEKSEIFDDQFSVERPDGSNFTLKIRSTKLEDSAMYFCASSEESGLSYEQYFGPGTRLTVT.